The present entry profiles one T cell receptor (beta chain) with its context. What it binds is not known. Findings of the study overall: Tumor Treg TCRs overlapped most with tumor naive CD4+ cells. Tumor memory CD4+ T cell TCR gene usage clustered with blood and lymph node memory CD4+ cells and lymph node naive CD4+ cells.

Semi-nested PCR with Nested Universal Primer A followed constant-region reverse priming of full-length variable regions. TCRdb re-derived calls from the 5' RACE reads in MiXCR, one entry per CDR3 protein. The table lists 35,000 to 50,000 distinct CDR3 sequences, roughly 29% of them singletons. CDR1 is MGHRA and CDR2 is YSYEKL in the germline V gene. V shed 4 bases and J 4 bases; nucleotides not matched to a gene: 10. The CDR3 covers 15 residues. The memory fraction was CD4+CD45RO+CD25- cells. Input material: memory CD4+ T cells sorted from a lymph node. This sample's subset: memory CD4+ T cells, CD4+CD45RO+CD25-. V and J are TRBV4-1 and TRBJ2-7; 7 bases line up with TRBD2. This TCR derives from a female donor with breast cancer. The CDR3 DNA reads as TGCGCCAGCAGCCTCGCCGGAAGCGGGATTTACGAGCAGTACTTC. It codes for CASSLAGSGIYEQYF.